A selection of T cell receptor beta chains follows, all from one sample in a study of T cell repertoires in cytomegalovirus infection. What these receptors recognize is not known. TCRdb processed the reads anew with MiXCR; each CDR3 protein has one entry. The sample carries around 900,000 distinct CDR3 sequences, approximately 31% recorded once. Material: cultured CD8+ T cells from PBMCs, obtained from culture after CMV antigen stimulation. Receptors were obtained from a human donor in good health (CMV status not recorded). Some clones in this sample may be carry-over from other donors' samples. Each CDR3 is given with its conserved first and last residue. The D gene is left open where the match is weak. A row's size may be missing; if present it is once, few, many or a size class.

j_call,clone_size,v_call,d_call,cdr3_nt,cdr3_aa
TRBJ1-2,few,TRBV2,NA,TGTGCCAGCAGTGAAGCAGGGACGGGCTATGGCTACACCTTC,CASSEAGTGYGYTF
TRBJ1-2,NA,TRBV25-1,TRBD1,TGTGCCAGCAGTGGCCCCTGGACAGGGTTAGGCTACACCTTC,CASSGPWTGLGYTF
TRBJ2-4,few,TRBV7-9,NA,TGTGCCAGCAGCCCTCGGACCTTAGCCAAAAACATTCAGTACTTC,CASSPRTLAKNIQYF
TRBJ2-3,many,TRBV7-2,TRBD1,TGTGCCAGCAGCAAAGGGGGCGATACGCAGTATTTT,CASSKGGDTQYF
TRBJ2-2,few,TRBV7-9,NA,TGTGCCAGCAGCTTATATCGGACGGCATACACCGGGGAGCTGTTTTTT,CASSLYRTAYTGELFF
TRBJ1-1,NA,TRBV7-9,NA,TGTGCCAGCACTTCCGGGTTGAACACTGAAGCTTTCTTT,CASTSGLNTEAFF
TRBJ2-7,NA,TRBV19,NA,TGTGCCAGTAGTTATAGCCCCCAGGACGAGCAGTACTTC,CASSYSPQDEQYF
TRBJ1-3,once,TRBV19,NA,TGTGCCAGTCAAGGCCCCCCCGGGCGGACGACCTCTGGAAACACCATATATTTT,CASQGPPGRTTSGNTIYF
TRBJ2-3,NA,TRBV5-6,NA,TGTGCCAGCAGCTTGCGGGGGCGGAGAGATACGCAGTATTTT,CASSLRGRRDTQYF
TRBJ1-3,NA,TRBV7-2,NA,TGTGCCAGCCCGGGCTCTGGAAACACCATATATTTT,CASPGSGNTIYF
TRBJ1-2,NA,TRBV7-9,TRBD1,TGTGCCAGCAGCGCCGGGACAGGACCCTATGGCTACACCTTC,CASSAGTGPYGYTF
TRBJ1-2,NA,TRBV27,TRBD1,TGTGCCAGCAGTCCGTATAAGACAGGGGGCGCGGACTATGGCTACACCTTC,CASSPYKTGGADYGYTF
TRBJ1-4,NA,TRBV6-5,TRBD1,TGTGCCAGCAGTTACTCGGGACAGACAACTAATGAAAAACTGTTTTTT,CASSYSGQTTNEKLFF
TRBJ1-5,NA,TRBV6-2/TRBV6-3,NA,TGTGCCAGCAGGGCGGGCCCAGTAAGCAATCAGCCCCAGCATTTT,CASRAGPVSNQPQHF
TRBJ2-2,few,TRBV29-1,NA,TGCAGCGTTGTGGGACTGATCACCGGGGAGCTGTTTTTT,CSVVGLITGELFF
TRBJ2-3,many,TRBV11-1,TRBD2,TGTGCCAGCAGCAAAACACCCTCCCTAGCGGACGCCACAGATACGCAGTATTTT,CASSKTPSLADATDTQYF
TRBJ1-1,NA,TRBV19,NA,TGTGCCAGTAGTATTTGGGGAATACAGAACACTGAAGCTTTCTTT,CASSIWGIQNTEAFF
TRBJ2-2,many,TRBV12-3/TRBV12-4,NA,TGTGCCAGCAAAGGAGGGGGGGACCCCGGGGAGCTGTTTTTT,CASKGGGDPGELFF
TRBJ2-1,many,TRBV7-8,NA,TGTGCCAGCAGCCCCTTCGTCAGACCTAACAATGAGCAGTTCTTC,CASSPFVRPNNEQFF
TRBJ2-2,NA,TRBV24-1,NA,TGTGCCACCAGTGAGAGGGCTGGCGCGAACACCGGGGAGCTGTTTTTT,CATSERAGANTGELFF
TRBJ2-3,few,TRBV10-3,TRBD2,TGTGCCAGCAAAGGGGAGGCTCTGACTAGCGGGTTAGGGGCAGATACGCAGTATTTT,CASKGEALTSGLGADTQYF
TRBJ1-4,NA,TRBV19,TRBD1,TGTGCCAGTTCAGGGGGATTTAATGAAAAACTGTTTTTT,CASSGGFNEKLFF
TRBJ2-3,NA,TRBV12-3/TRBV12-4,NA,TGTGCCAGCAGTTCCAACGATCATAGCACAGATACGCAGTATTTT,CASSSNDHSTDTQYF
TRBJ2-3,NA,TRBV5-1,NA,TGCGCCAGCAGCGAACAGGGGAGGGGGCCAGATACGCAGTATTTT,CASSEQGRGPDTQYF
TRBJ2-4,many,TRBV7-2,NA,TGTGCCAGCAGCTCTTCCCGGGGCAGGGTCGGCGACATTCAGTACTTC,CASSSSRGRVGDIQYF
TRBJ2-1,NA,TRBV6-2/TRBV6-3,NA,TGTGCCAGCAACTTTGATGGGGGCCCCCACAATGAGCAGTTCTTC,CASNFDGGPHNEQFF
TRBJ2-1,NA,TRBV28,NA,TGTGCCAGCAGTTTGAGCAGGGGAGGGCATGAGCAGTTCTTC,CASSLSRGGHEQFF
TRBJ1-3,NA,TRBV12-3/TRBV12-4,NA,TGTGCCAGCAGTTACCTCCACAGGGATGGAAACACCATATATTTT,CASSYLHRDGNTIYF
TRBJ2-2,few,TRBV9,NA,TGTGCCAGCAGCGTAAGCGGACCCACGAGGACCGGGGAGCTGTTTTTT,CASSVSGPTRTGELFF
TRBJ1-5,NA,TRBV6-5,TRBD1,TGTGCCAGCAACGGACAGGGGAGCAATCAGCCCCAGCATTTT,CASNGQGSNQPQHF
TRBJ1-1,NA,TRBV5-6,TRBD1,TGTGCCAGCAGCCCTGGACAGGGTTGGGCTTTCTTT,CASSPGQGWAFF
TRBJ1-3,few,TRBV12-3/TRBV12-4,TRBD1,TGTGCCAGCAGTCCGGGACAGGCTGGAAACACCATATATTTT,CASSPGQAGNTIYF
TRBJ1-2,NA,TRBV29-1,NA,TGCAGCGTTGCCAGGGGTGATGGCTACACCTTC,CSVARGDGYTF
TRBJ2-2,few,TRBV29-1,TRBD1,TGCAGCGTTGGGACAGGGGGCTTAACCGGGGAGCTGTTTTTT,CSVGTGGLTGELFF
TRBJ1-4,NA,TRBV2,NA,TGTGCCAGCAGTGAAGCGGCCTTACTGACAACTAATGAAAAACTGTTTTTT,CASSEAALLTTNEKLFF
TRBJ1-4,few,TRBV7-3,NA,TGTGCCAGCAGCTCAAACGGGAGGGGCGCTAATGAAAAACTGTTTTTT,CASSSNGRGANEKLFF
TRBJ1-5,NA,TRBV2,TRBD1,TGTGCCAGCATGAGGGACAGCCTTTATAGCAATCAGCCCCAGCATTTT,CASMRDSLYSNQPQHF
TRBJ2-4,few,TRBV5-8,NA,TGTGCCAGCAGCTTCGTTGGGTCAGCCAAAAACATTCAGTACTTC,CASSFVGSAKNIQYF
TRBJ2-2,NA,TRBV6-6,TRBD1,TGTGCCAGCGAAGACAGGGTTTCCCCCGGGGAGCTGTTTTTT,CASEDRVSPGELFF
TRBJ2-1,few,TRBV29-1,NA,TGCAGCGCCCTCGGGGACCGGGGCGGCCATGAGCAGTTCTTC,CSALGDRGGHEQFF
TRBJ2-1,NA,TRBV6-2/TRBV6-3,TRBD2,TGTGCCAGCAGTTACGCACGACTAGCGTCCAACAGTATTGAGCAGTTCTTC,CASSYARLASNSIEQFF
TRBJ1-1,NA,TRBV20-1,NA,TGCAGTGCTAGAGATAAGGAGCTCATGAACACTGAAGCTTTCTTT,CSARDKELMNTEAFF